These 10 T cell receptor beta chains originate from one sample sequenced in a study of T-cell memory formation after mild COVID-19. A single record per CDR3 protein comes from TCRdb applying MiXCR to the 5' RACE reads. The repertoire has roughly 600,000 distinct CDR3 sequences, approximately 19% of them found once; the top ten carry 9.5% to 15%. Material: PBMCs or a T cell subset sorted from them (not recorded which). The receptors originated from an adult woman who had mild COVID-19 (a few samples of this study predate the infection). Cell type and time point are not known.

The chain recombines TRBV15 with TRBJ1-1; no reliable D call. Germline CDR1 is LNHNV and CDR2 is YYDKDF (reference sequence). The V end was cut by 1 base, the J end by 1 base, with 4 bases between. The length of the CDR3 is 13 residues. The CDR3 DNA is TGTGCCACCAGCAGAGGCACGAACACTGAAGCTTTCTTT. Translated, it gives CATSRGTNTEAFF.

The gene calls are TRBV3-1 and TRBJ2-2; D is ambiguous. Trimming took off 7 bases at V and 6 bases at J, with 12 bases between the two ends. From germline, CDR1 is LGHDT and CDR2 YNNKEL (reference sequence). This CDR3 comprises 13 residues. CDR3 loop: CASTPKGPGELFF. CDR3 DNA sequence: TGTGCCAGCACCCCGAAAGGTCCCGGGGAGCTGTTTTTT.

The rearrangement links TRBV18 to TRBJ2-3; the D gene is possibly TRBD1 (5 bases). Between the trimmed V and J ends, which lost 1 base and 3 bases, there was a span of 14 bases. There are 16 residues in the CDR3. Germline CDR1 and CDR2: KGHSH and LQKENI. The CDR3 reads CASSPRGGIGTDTQYF. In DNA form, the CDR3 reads TGTGCCAGCTCACCACGGGGCGGAATCGGAACAGATACGCAGTATTTT.

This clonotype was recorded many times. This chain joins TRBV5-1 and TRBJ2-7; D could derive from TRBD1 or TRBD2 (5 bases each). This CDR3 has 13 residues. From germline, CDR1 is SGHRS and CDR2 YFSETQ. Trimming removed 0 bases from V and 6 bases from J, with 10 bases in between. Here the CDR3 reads CASSLDRTFEQYF. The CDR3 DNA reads TGCGCCAGCAGCTTGGACAGGACTTTCGAGCAGTACTTC.

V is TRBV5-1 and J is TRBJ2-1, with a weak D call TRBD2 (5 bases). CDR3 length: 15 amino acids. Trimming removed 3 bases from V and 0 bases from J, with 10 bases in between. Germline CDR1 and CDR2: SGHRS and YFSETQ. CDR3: CASSSSRGSYNEQFF. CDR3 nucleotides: TGCGCCAGCAGCTCCTCACGGGGCTCCTACAATGAGCAGTTCTTC.

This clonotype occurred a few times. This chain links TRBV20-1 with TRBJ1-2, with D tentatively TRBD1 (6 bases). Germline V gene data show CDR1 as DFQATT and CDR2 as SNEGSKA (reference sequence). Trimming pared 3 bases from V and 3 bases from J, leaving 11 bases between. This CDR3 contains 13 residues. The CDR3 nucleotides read TGCAGTGCTAGGGCCCCAGGGGACTATGGCTACACCTTC. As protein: CSARAPGDYGYTF.

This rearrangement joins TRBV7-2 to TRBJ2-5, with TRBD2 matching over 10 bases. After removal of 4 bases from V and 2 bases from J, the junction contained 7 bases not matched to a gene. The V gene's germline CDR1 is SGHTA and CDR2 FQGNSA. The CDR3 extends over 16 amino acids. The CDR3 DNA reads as TGTGCCAGCAGCTCCCTACTAGCGGGGCCACAAGAGACCCAGTACTTC. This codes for CASSSLLAGPQETQYF. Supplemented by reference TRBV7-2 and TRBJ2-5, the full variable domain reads GAGVSQSPSNKVTEKGKDVELRCDPISGHTALYWYRQSLGQGLEFLIYFQGNSAPDKSGLPSDRFSAERTGGSVSTLTIQRTQQEDSAVYLCASSSLLAGPQETQYFGPGTRLLVL.

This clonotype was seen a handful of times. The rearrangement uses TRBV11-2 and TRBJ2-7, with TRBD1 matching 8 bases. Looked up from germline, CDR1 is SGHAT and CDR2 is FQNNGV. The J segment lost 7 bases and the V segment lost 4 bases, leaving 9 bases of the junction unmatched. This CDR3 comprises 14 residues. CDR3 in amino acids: CASSSIGQGPEQYF. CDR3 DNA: TGTGCCAGCAGCTCTATAGGACAGGGCCCAGAGCAGTACTTC.

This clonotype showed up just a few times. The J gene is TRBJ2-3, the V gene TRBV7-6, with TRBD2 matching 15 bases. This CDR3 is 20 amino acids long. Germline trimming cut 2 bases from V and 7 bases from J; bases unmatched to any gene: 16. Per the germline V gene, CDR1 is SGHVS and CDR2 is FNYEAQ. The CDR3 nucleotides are TGTGCCAGCAGCTTAAGGGCCCCTCCCGGGACTAGCGGGGGGCGAAATACGCAGTATTTT. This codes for CASSLRAPPGTSGGRNTQYF.

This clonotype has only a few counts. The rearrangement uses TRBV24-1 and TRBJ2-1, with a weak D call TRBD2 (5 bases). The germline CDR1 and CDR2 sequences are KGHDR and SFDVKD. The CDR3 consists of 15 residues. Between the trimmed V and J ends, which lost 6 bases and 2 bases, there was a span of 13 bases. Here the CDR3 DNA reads TGTGCCACCAGTTCCACCGGGATACCCTACAATGAGCAGTTCTTC. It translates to CATSSTGIPYNEQFF.